This TCR beta chain was found in a study of CD8+ T cells in alopecia areata. Looking at the study overall: Tofacitinib was taken orally by treated patients, and the dose was 5 to 10 mg twice daily.

Note on this clone: What it binds is not known.

CDR3 size: 10 residues. CDR1 and CDR2 from the germline V gene are DFQATT and SNEGSKA (reference sequence). RNA extraction was followed by reverse transcription into cDNA, which acted as the sequencing template. Only in-frame clones appear in the TCRdb table, and some are missing; sequencing was by immunoSEQ multiplex PCR. The profile shows approximately 180,000 clones, 59% of them singletons. Regarding the study as a whole: Especially in alopecia totalis/universalis, lesional scalp showed greater clonality than normal scalp did.

Here the sequenced sample was CD4+ T cells sorted from blood, taken at week 0. This clonotype originated in a human donor with alopecia areata. The chain uses TRBV20-1 and TRBJ2-1; TRBD1 is a possible D gene (5 bases). The CDR3 protein is CSPRQGEQFF. In DNA form, the CDR3 reads TGCAGCCCCCGGCAGGGTGAGCAGTTCTTC.